The next 8 T cell receptor beta chains were all read from a single sample in a study of blood T cell repertoires in COVID-19. TCRdb's table, derived via immunoSEQ multiplex PCR, lists solely in-frame clones and lacks some. The sample includes 150,000 or so clones, 77% of them seen just once. Sequencing was carried out using peripheral blood. These receptor sequences come from a woman between 45 and 65 years old with active or convalescent COVID-19.

The V and J genes are TRBV6-5 and TRBJ1-6, with no clear D. Between the trimmed V and J ends, which lost 6 bases and 8 bases, there was a span of 11 bases. CDR3 length: 13 residues. Germline V lookup: CDR1 MNHEY, CDR2 SVGAGI. Here the CDR3 DNA reads TGTGCCAGCAGCGCCCAGAGCGATTCACCCCTCCACTTT. Translation: CASSAQSDSPLHF.

This chain links TRBV7-2 with TRBJ1-1; the D is unclear. The CDR3 runs to 16 residues. Germline V gene lookup returns CDR1 SGHTA and CDR2 FQGNSA. V was clipped by 2 bases and J by 5 bases, with 18 bases between them. DNA of the CDR3: TGTGCCAGCAGCTTAAACCCCTTCGGGGATGGGACTGAAGCTTTCTTT. It yields the protein CASSLNPFGDGTEAFF.

The genes are TRBV19 and TRBJ1-2; D not resolved. Between the trimmed V and J ends, which lost 3 bases and 1 base, there was a span of 15 bases. This CDR3 spans 16 amino acids. Per the germline V gene, CDR1 is LNHDA and CDR2 is SQIVND (reference sequence). The CDR3 nucleotides are TGTGCCAGTAGTATCGGGGAATCTGGGAGTAACTATGGCTACACCTTC. This codes for CASSIGESGSNYGYTF.

This rearrangement joins TRBV7-9 to TRBJ1-3; perhaps TRBD1 as D (6 bases). This CDR3 has 15 amino acids. Germline V lookup: CDR1 SEHNR, CDR2 FQNEAQ (reference sequence). V dropped 6 bases and J dropped 0 bases, with 12 bases sitting between them. The CDR3 here is CASSPQGSSGNTIYF. In DNA form, the CDR3 reads TGTGCCAGCAGTCCACAGGGCAGCTCTGGAAACACCATATATTTT. Filled out from reference TRBV7-9 and TRBJ1-3, the complete variable domain reads DTGVSQNPRHKITKRGQNVTFRCDPISEHNRLYWYRQTLGQGPEFLTYFQNEAQLEKSRLLSDRFSAERPKGSFSTLEIQRTEQGDSAMYLCASSPQGSSGNTIYFGEGSWLTVV.

The rearrangement uses TRBV10-3 and TRBJ2-1; D ambiguous. Looked up from germline, CDR1 is ENHRY and CDR2 is SYGVKD. This CDR3 comprises 12 residues. Trimming shortened V by 0 bases and J by 12 bases, and 9 bases separated the two germline ends. CDR3 bases: TGTGCCATCAGTGAGTCCGGGTGGTGGCAGTTCTTC. Its translation: CAISESGWWQFF.

The chain uses TRBV20-1 and TRBJ2-5; no firm D call. V was clipped by 6 bases and J by 5 bases, with 10 bases between them. The germline gives CDR1 DFQATT, CDR2 SNEGSKA (reference sequence). This CDR3 has 11 amino acids. The CDR3 DNA sequence: TGCAGTGCGGAGCACTCGGAGACCCAGTACTTC. Residues: CSAEHSETQYF.

This chain connects TRBV7-2 to TRBJ2-5; possibly TRBD1 for D (5 bases). Germline V gene sequence: CDR1 SGHTA, CDR2 FQGNSA. The CDR3 extends over 15 amino acids. V gave up 5 bases and J gave up 5 bases, with 18 bases separating them. The CDR3 nucleotides are TGTGCCAGCAGCCCTCAGGGCCTAGAAGCGGAGACCCAGTACTTC. The encoded protein is CASSPQGLEAETQYF.

The V call is TRBV27, the J call TRBJ1-2; tentative D call: TRBD1 (5 bases). V was trimmed by 4 bases and J by 6 bases, leaving 18 bases between them. The length of the CDR3 is 15 residues. Germline CDR1 MNHEY, CDR2 SMNVEV (reference sequence). CDR3 sequence: CASSWGMGGYNGYTF. As DNA, the CDR3 is TGTGCCAGCAGTTGGGGAATGGGGGGTTACAATGGCTACACCTTC.